Listed here are 15 T cell receptor beta chains from one sample, sequenced in a study of cytomegalovirus exposure and HLA in healthy donors. PCR primers comprised 60 Vbeta and 13 Jbeta primers. Libraries were prepared by immunoSEQ multiplex PCR; TCRdb keeps only in-frame clonotypes and omits some of them. The table has about 160,000 clones, 78% seen once. Sequenced: PBMCs. These receptors were taken from a woman aged 40 to 49 in good health and CMV-seronegative.

This rearrangement joins TRBV28 to TRBJ2-3, with TRBD2 identical over 15 bases. The CDR3 runs to 17 residues. The ends lost 3 bases at V and 2 bases at J; junction bases unmatched: 3. CDR1 and CDR2 (germline): MDHEN, SYDVKM. The DNA for the CDR3 is TGTGCCAGCAGTTTGGGACTAGCGGGGGGATCCACAGATACGCAGTATTTT. Translation gives CASSLGLAGGSTDTQYF.

The chain employs TRBV10-3 and TRBJ1-6, with no clear D. V lost 6 bases and J 5 bases, leaving 5 bases between the germline ends. The germline gives CDR1 ENHRY, CDR2 SYGVKD. There are 12 residues in the CDR3. The CDR3 DNA sequence: TGTGCCATCAGCCCAAATAATTCACCCCTCCACTTT. This encodes CAISPNNSPLHF.

The chain employs TRBV11-2 and TRBJ2-7; 9 bases line up with TRBD1. With V trimmed by 4 bases and J by 4 bases, 5 bases remained unmatched. Germline lookup yields CDR1 SGHAT and CDR2 FQNNGV. CDR3 size: 14 residues. Written as DNA, the CDR3 is TGTGCCAGCAGCTATTGGACAGGGGTTTACGAGCAGTACTTC. Its protein is CASSYWTGVYEQYF.

The gene calls are TRBV7-9 and TRBJ1-1; D is unresolved. Trimming shortened V by 5 bases and J by 0 bases, and 19 bases separated the two germline ends. CDR1 SEHNR and CDR2 FQNEAQ come from the germline V gene (reference sequence). The length of the CDR3 is 17 residues. CDR3 protein: CASSAVGRKKMNTEAFF. The CDR3 DNA sequence: TGTGCCAGCAGCGCCGTGGGCAGGAAGAAGATGAACACTGAAGCTTTCTTT.

V gene TRBV6-4 combines with J gene TRBJ2-2, with 7 bases fitting TRBD1. Unmatched junction bases numbered 9, after V lost 6 bases and J lost 5 bases. The CDR3 is 15 amino acids. The germline gives CDR1 MRHNA, CDR2 SNTAGT. The CDR3, as DNA: TGTGCCAGCAGCCGGGACAGCGTAATAACCGGGGAGCTGTTTTTT. Translated, it gives CASSRDSVITGELFF.

The gene calls are TRBV19 and TRBJ2-3; 10 nucleotides match TRBD2. The V and J ends lost 0 bases and 6 bases, in that order; junction bases with no gene match: 9. The CDR3 spans 17 residues. Looked up from germline, CDR1 is LNHDA and CDR2 is SQIVND (reference sequence). The chain's CDR3 is CASSIDPTSGSRDTQYF. CDR3 DNA sequence: TGTGCCAGTAGTATAGATCCGACTAGCGGGTCGCGTGATACGCAGTATTTT.

The gene calls are TRBV5-4 and TRBJ2-2, with TRBD2 matching 14 bases. Germline CDR1 reads SGHNT; CDR2 reads YYREEE (reference sequence). This CDR3 has 17 amino acids. Trimming removed 4 bases from V and 7 bases from J; junction bases left unmatched: 9. The CDR3 coding sequence is TGTGCCAGCAGCAACCCGACTAGCGGGGGGGCCGTCGGGGAGCTGTTTTTT. Translating it yields CASSNPTSGGAVGELFF.

This clone was detected once. CDR3 loop: CASSQRVGGSYNEQFF. CDR3 DNA sequence: TGCGCCAGCAGTCAGCGGGTAGGAGGGTCCTACAATGAGCAGTTCTTC. This rearrangement joins TRBV4-1 to TRBJ2-1; D is perhaps TRBD2 (6 bases). The CDR3 is 16 amino acids. The germline V gene has CDR1 MGHRA and CDR2 YSYEKL. The V gene lost 6 bases and the J gene lost 1 base, with 16 bases spanning the gap.

This chain uses TRBV15 with TRBJ2-1, with 7 bases aligning to TRBD2. Germline V gene sequence: CDR1 LNHNV, CDR2 YYDKDF (reference sequence). Trimming removed 0 bases from V and 6 bases from J; junction bases left unmatched: 5. The CDR3 is 15 amino acids. For the CDR3, the DNA is TGTGCCACCAGCAGAGACCGGGACTACCGCAATGAGCAGTTCTTC. It codes for CATSRDRDYRNEQFF.

The chain links TRBV7-2 to TRBJ1-1; D is possibly TRBD1 (6 bases). Germline V gives CDR1 SGHTA, CDR2 FQGNSA. The V and J ends lost 6 bases and 6 bases respectively, with 17 bases between them. The CDR3 has 14 amino acids. The CDR3 DNA follows: TGTGCCAGCAGGGGGATCAGGGGTCGGGCTGAAGCTTTCTTT. Protein sequence: CASRGIRGRAEAFF. The full variable domain, with the rest looked up from reference TRBV7-2 and TRBJ1-1, is GAGVSQSPSNKVTEKGKDVELRCDPISGHTALYWYRQSLGQGLEFLIYFQGNSAPDKSGLPSDRFSAERTGGSVSTLTIQRTQQEDSAVYLCASRGIRGRAEAFFGQGTRLTVV.

The rearrangement links TRBV4-1 to TRBJ2-1; TRBD2 is a possible D gene (6 bases). Trimming shortened V by 3 bases and J by 1 base, and 7 bases separated the two germline ends. Germline V gene lookup returns CDR1 MGHRA and CDR2 YSYEKL. This CDR3 contains 14 residues. The DNA for the CDR3 is TGCGCCAGCAGCCACGCGGGATCCTACAATGAGCAGTTCTTC. Amino acid sequence: CASSHAGSYNEQFF.

This clone was seen more than once but under ten times. This chain joins TRBV19 and TRBJ1-1; the match to TRBD1 covers 11 bases. Per germline, CDR1 LNHDA and CDR2 SQIVND (reference sequence). The junction had 8 bases not matched to a gene; V was cut back by 3 bases and J by 2 bases. The CDR3 contains 17 residues. CDR3 sequence: CASSMPGQGAGNTEAFF. CDR3 nucleotide sequence: TGTGCCAGTAGTATGCCCGGACAGGGGGCAGGTAACACTGAAGCTTTCTTT.

The chain has TRBV19 and TRBJ2-7; 7 bases line up with TRBD2. CDR3 size: 13 residues. Per germline, CDR1 LNHDA and CDR2 SQIVND (reference sequence). The J segment lost 2 bases and the V segment lost 9 bases, leaving 7 bases of the junction unmatched. The CDR3 is CASRAGGAYEQYF. In DNA form, the CDR3 reads TGTGCCAGCCGGGCTGGGGGGGCCTACGAGCAGTACTTC.

This chain uses TRBV6-6 with TRBJ2-7; 11 positions match TRBD2. The CDR3 is made up of 15 amino acids. Trimming cost V 5 bases and J 4 bases; bases outside gene matches: 7. Germline values: CDR1 MNHNY, CDR2 SVGAGI (reference sequence). The chain's CDR3 is CASSLSSGGPYEQYF. In nucleotides, the CDR3 is TGTGCCAGCAGTCTATCTAGCGGGGGGCCTTACGAGCAGTACTTC.

V is TRBV27 and J is TRBJ2-1; TRBD2 aligns across 12 bases. J lost 6 bases, V lost 2 bases, and 8 bases had no gene match. CDR3 size: 17 residues. Per germline, CDR1 MNHEY and CDR2 SMNVEV (reference sequence). The CDR3 nucleotides read TGTGCCAGCAGTTTAAAAGGTAGACTAGCGGGGGTCAATGAGCAGTTCTTC. Protein sequence: CASSLKGRLAGVNEQFF.